Sequencing of this T cell receptor beta chain was carried out in a study of cytomegalovirus exposure and HLA in healthy donors. Trimming shortened V by 0 bases and J by 5 bases, and 10 bases separated the two germline ends. Germline lookup yields CDR1 MNHEY and CDR2 SVGAGI. This CDR3 is 15 amino acids long. In the PCR, 60 Vbeta and 13 Jbeta primers were used. Data came from immunoSEQ multiplex PCR; TCRdb stores just in-frame clones and leaves some out. The data show roughly 140,000 clones, with 75% to 80% seen just once and less than 2% held by the top ten. General study findings and limits: For most subjects, TCR beta sequences were reported to predict HLA-A and HLA-B alleles with accuracy. Association of a missense DCLRE1C variant with TCR beta V- and J-gene trimming was reported in a later analysis.

This cohort consisted of healthy bone marrow donors. This clone was counted only a few times. Its antigen is still unknown. Other DNA sequences within the sample encode an identical CDR3. The J gene is TRBJ2-2, the V gene TRBV6-5, with TRBD1 as a possible D gene (5 bases). The receptor's source is a woman in her twenties or thirties in good health and CMV-seronegative. Sequencing used PBMCs. This chain's CDR3 is CASSYSTPGTGELFF. In nucleotides, the CDR3 is TGTGCCAGCAGTTACTCGACCCCAGGGACCGGGGAGCTGTTTTTT.